This entry lists 2 T cell receptor beta chains sequenced from one sample in a study of T-cell reconstitution after alpha-beta-depleted transplantation in children. Unique molecular identifiers were incorporated during preparation of the TCRbeta library. Each CDR3 protein gets one entry after TCRdb re-called the PCR reads with MiXCR. The table has around 360,000 distinct CDR3 sequences, over 9% seen once. The source material was PBMCs from the stem cell graft donor, sampled from the stem cell graft. These receptors all stem from a human donor who donated a stem cell graft to a child with acute lymphoblastic leukemia.

The J gene is TRBJ2-6, the V gene TRBV12-3 or TRBV12-4; D is undetermined. This CDR3 contains 15 residues. The V end lost 7 bases, the J end lost 0 bases, and 10 bases lay between the germline ends. The CDR3 nucleotides are TGTGCCAGCAAGGGTAATCCCTCTGGGGCCAACGTCCTGACTTTC. Its translation: CASKGNPSGANVLTF.

In this sample, this clonotype turned up a few times. The J gene is TRBJ2-5, the V gene TRBV7-3; 10 bases agree with TRBD1. Germline V CDR1 and CDR2: SGHTA, FQGTGA. The CDR3 has 16 residues. V gave up 5 bases and J gave up 1 base; unmatched junction bases: 7. CDR3 residues: CASSLTGTGAQETQYF. The CDR3 bases are TGTGCCAGCAGCCTTACCGGGACAGGGGCCCAAGAGACCCAGTACTTC. Variable domain in full (rest from reference TRBV7-3 and TRBJ2-5): GAGVSQTPSNKVTEKGKYVELRCDPISGHTALYWYRQSLGQGPEFLIYFQGTGAADDSGLPNDRFFAVRPEGSVSTLKIQRTERGDSAVYLCASSLTGTGAQETQYFGPGTRLLVL.